This T cell receptor beta chain was profiled in a study of tumor-infiltrating lymphocytes in oesophageal squamous cell carcinoma. Via MiXCR, TCRdb re-called the PCR reads, giving one row per CDR3 protein. The table has 15,000 to 20,000 distinct CDR3 sequences, 44% seen once. This clonotype was recorded many times. J gave up 1 base and V 5 bases, and 13 bases lay outside the gene matches. This CDR3 is built from 17 residues. Germline CDR1 SEHNR, CDR2 FQNEAQ (reference sequence). Sequencing input: blood. The chain employs TRBV7-9 and TRBJ1-2; 7 positions agree with TRBD1. The TCR originated in a female donor with esophageal squamous cell carcinoma. The CDR3 nucleotides are TGTGCCAGCAGCAATATCATCACAGGGGATTTTAACTATGGCTACACCTTC. It is translated as CASSNIITGDFNYGYTF.